The T cell receptor (beta chain) described here comes from a study of cytomegalovirus exposure and HLA in healthy donors. Assay used: immunoSEQ multiplex PCR; TCRdb lists only in-frame clones, some missing. The sample holds some 240,000 clones; roughly 80% are singletons and the top ten take about 6%. Germline-derived CDR1 and CDR2 are SGHRS and YFSETQ. The CDR3 spans 16 residues. V dropped 3 bases and J dropped 4; count of bases not matched to a gene: 8. The table lists this clone with a few counts. The TCR sequence derives from a woman aged 18-29 years in good health and CMV-seronegative. This sequence joins TRBV5-1 and TRBJ2-1, with TRBD2 matching 9 bases. The sequenced material came from PBMCs. CDR3 bases: TGCGCCAGCAGCTCGGGGAGGACTAGCGAGTACAATGAGCAGTTCTTC. Translation gives CASSSGRTSEYNEQFF. Filled out from reference TRBV5-1 and TRBJ2-1, the complete variable domain reads KAGVTQTPRYLIKTRGQQVTLSCSPISGHRSVSWYQQTPGQGLQFLFEYFSETQRNKGNFPGRFSGRQFSNSRSEMNVSTLELGDSALYLCASSSGRTSEYNEQFFGPGTRLTVL.